The T cell receptor (beta chain) under discussion was sequenced for a study of blood T cell repertoires in COVID-19. Assay used: immunoSEQ multiplex PCR; TCRdb lists only in-frame clones, some missing. Of approximately 440,000 clones listed, 88% are singletons. V shed 3 bases and J shed 3 bases, with 8 bases lying between them. The CDR3 sequence is 13 residues long. Seattle cases were enrolled at active infection and followed longitudinally. This receptor was identified in a woman aged 45-65 years with COVID-19, enrolled during active disease. The rearrangement joins TRBV12-3 or TRBV12-4 to TRBJ1-1, with D possibly TRBD1 on 5 matching bases. Sequencing used peripheral blood. The CDR3 DNA reads as TGTGCCAGCAGTTTGGTCAGGGACACTGAAGCTTTCTTT. It encodes CASSLVRDTEAFF.